This T cell receptor (beta chain) was documented in a study of blood T cell repertoires in COVID-19. Study in general: The origin of the acute and convalescent COVID-19 samples was the United States, Italy and Spain.

This clone came up once. Under the authors' procedure: Estimation of nucleated cell counts was performed using reference gene primer amplification. Some clones are missing from TCRdb's copy, which holds only in-frame ones; the method was immunoSEQ multiplex PCR. That table furnishes V, J and clone size, whereas the DNA furnished D and trimming. This table has about 480,000 clones, approximately 92% appearing once. The ends were cut back, 2 bases at V and 5 bases at J, with 5 bases in the middle. The CDR3 is 12 residues long. Germline V gene sequence: CDR1 MRHNA, CDR2 SNTAGT. Seattle cases were enrolled at active infection and followed longitudinally.

The chain carries TRBV6-4 and TRBJ2-3; D is ambiguous. The receptor was derived from a man between 18 and 35 years old with COVID-19, enrolled during active disease. The sample comprised peripheral blood. The CDR3 spells CASSDLGDTQYF. CDR3 sequence (DNA): TGTGCCAGCAGTGACCTCGGAGATACGCAGTATTTT.